This TCR beta chain was sequenced during a study of spatial heterogeneity in lung cancer. In the study overall: Each unique TCR and UMI combination was seen more than ten times on average in raw reads.

This clonotype was counted ten times or more. Its matching antigen is unknown. Every individual TCR cDNA molecule carried its own unique molecular identifier, which allowed correction of PCR and sequencing errors. TCRdb ran MiXCR on the 5' RACE reads and lists one entry per CDR3 protein. The data hold about 23,000 distinct CDR3 sequences, with roughly 4.5% observed a single time. Study results and caveats: The appearance of ubiquitous expanded tumor TCRs in blood was greater at resection than follow-up.

Specified time point: sample taken at primary tumor resection. From tumor, nontumor lung or frozen PBMC, whole RNA was taken unsorted for sequencing. With V trimmed by 6 bases and J by 4 bases, 6 bases remained unmatched. The CDR3 covers 16 residues. Germline V gene data show CDR1 as SNHLY and CDR2 as FYNNEI. The origin of this receptor is a male donor with early-stage non-small cell lung cancer. V gene TRBV2 combines with J gene TRBJ2-2; 12 bases are a match to TRBD2. The material sequenced was PBMCs, taken at surgery. CDR3 amino acids: CASSPSGRAGTGELFF. The CDR3 bases are TGTGCCAGCAGCCCTAGCGGGAGGGCCGGCACCGGGGAGCTGTTTTTT.